The clone carrying this T cell receptor (beta chain) was seen a handful of times. Its cognate antigen is unknown. The sample belongs to a study of beta chain features in type 1 diabetes. All of the isolated RNA was reverse transcribed, so expressed TCRB transcripts were sequenced. Here immunoSEQ multiplex PCR was the method, and the copy in TCRdb shows in-frame clones only, minus some. In the table there are around 260,000 clones, roughly 20% of which are singletons. Study-wide results and limits: Shorter TCRB CDR3s, moderately but significantly so, marked every one of the four CD4+ subsets in Type 1 diabetes patients.

The CDR3 is 15 amino acids. From germline, CDR1 is SEHNR and CDR2 FQNEAQ (reference sequence). V lost 3 bases to trimming and J lost 7 bases; unmatched junction nucleotides: 10. The clonotype originates from a woman between 35 and 50 years old with type 1 diabetes. The J gene is TRBJ1-2, the V gene TRBV7-9; TRBD1 matches 8 bases. Input material: naive CD4+ T cells from blood. CDR3 region: CASSLSGGTSGGYTF. The CDR3 bases are TGTGCCAGCAGCTTGTCAGGGGGCACTTCGGGTGGCTACACCTTC.